Listed below are T cell receptor beta chains from one sample, sequenced in a study of cytomegalovirus exposure and HLA in healthy donors. Clones were sequenced by immunoSEQ multiplex PCR, and TCRdb holds only the in-frame ones, with some missing. Altogether approximately 160,000 clones are present, 70% being singletons, with the ten largest covering 4.5% to 5%. Source material: PBMCs. These receptors were collected from a man aged 18 to 35 in good health and CMV-seropositive. Both conserved end residues are part of each CDR3. The D gene is left open where the match is weak. For some rows the clone size is stated as once, few or many, or as a class when expanded; others skip it.

CDR3 protein: CASSLDRGLAFF
CDR3 DNA: TGTGCCAGCAGCTTAGATAGGGGGTTGGCTTTCTTT
J gene: TRBJ1-1
D gene: .
clone size: .
V gene: TRBV11-3

CDR3 protein: CASSRTGGRTTDTQYF
CDR3 DNA: TGTGCCAGCAGTAGGACAGGGGGGCGGACTACAGATACGCAGTATTTT
J gene: TRBJ2-3
D gene: TRBD1
clone size: .
V gene: TRBV2

CDR3 protein: CSVVGANTEAFF
CDR3 DNA: TGCAGCGTTGTAGGGGCAAACACTGAAGCTTTCTTT
J gene: TRBJ1-1
D gene: .
clone size: few
V gene: TRBV29-1

CDR3 protein: CASSLAGGRAYEQFF
CDR3 DNA: TGTGCCAGCAGCTTAGCGGGCGGGAGGGCGTATGAGCAGTTCTTC
J gene: TRBJ2-1
D gene: TRBD2
clone size: .
V gene: TRBV7-2

CDR3 protein: CAISTNRQEAFF
CDR3 DNA: TGTGCCATCAGCACTAATCGACAGGAAGCTTTCTTT
J gene: TRBJ1-1
D gene: .
clone size: once
V gene: TRBV10-3

CDR3 protein: CASSQEGGLAGGRDGELFF
CDR3 DNA: TGCGCCAGCAGCCAAGAGGGGGGACTAGCGGGAGGTCGAGACGGGGAGCTGTTTTTT
J gene: TRBJ2-2
D gene: TRBD2
clone size: once
V gene: TRBV4-1

CDR3 protein: CASSFTGSETQYF
CDR3 DNA: TGTGCCAGCAGCTTTACAGGGTCGGAGACCCAGTACTTC
J gene: TRBJ2-5
D gene: .
clone size: .
V gene: TRBV11-3

CDR3 protein: CASSFPLSVGYTF
CDR3 DNA: TGTGCCAGCAGTTTCCCACTATCAGTTGGCTACACCTTC
J gene: TRBJ1-2
D gene: .
clone size: .
V gene: TRBV28

CDR3 protein: CTSSQDFSGTSLAKNIQYF
CDR3 DNA: TGCACCAGCAGCCAAGATTTTAGCGGGACGTCTCTAGCCAAAAACATTCAGTACTTC
J gene: TRBJ2-4
D gene: .
clone size: .
V gene: TRBV1

CDR3 protein: CASSTIAGGPVDEQFF
CDR3 DNA: TGTGCCAGTAGTACGATAGCGGGAGGGCCTGTGGATGAGCAGTTCTTC
J gene: TRBJ2-1
D gene: TRBD2
clone size: .
V gene: TRBV19

CDR3 protein: CASSSSGGQSEGYTF
CDR3 DNA: TGCGCCAGCAGCTCGTCGGGGGGGCAAAGCGAAGGCTACACCTTC
J gene: TRBJ1-2
D gene: .
clone size: .
V gene: TRBV5-1

CDR3 protein: CASEGGNLYGYTF
CDR3 DNA: TGTGCCAGCGAGGGAGGTAATCTCTATGGCTACACCTTC
J gene: TRBJ1-2
D gene: .
clone size: .
V gene: TRBV5-6

CDR3 protein: CASSPTGGGNSPLHF
CDR3 DNA: TGTGCCAGCAGCCCAACAGGGGGTGGTAATTCACCCCTCCACTTT
J gene: TRBJ1-6
D gene: TRBD1
clone size: .
V gene: TRBV28

CDR3 protein: CASSSFGGGQPQHF
CDR3 DNA: TGTGCCAGCAGTTCGTTTGGGGGAGGACAGCCCCAGCATTTT
J gene: TRBJ1-5
D gene: .
clone size: .
V gene: TRBV28

CDR3 protein: CASSYSSGRTQGQFF
CDR3 DNA: TGTGCCAGCAGTTACTCTAGCGGGAGAACTCAGGGGCAGTTCTTC
J gene: TRBJ2-1
D gene: TRBD2
clone size: .
V gene: TRBV6-5

CDR3 protein: CATGLAFNEQFF
CDR3 DNA: TGTGCCACGGGACTAGCGTTCAATGAGCAGTTCTTC
J gene: TRBJ2-1
D gene: TRBD2
clone size: .
V gene: TRBV7-9

CDR3 protein: CASSRTSGDNEQFF
CDR3 DNA: TGCGCCAGCAGCAGGACTAGCGGGGACAATGAGCAGTTCTTC
J gene: TRBJ2-1
D gene: TRBD2
clone size: .
V gene: TRBV5-1

CDR3 protein: CATSSGGPMSRREKLFF
CDR3 DNA: TGTGCCACCAGCAGTGGGGGCCCAATGAGTCGGCGTGAAAAACTGTTTTTT
J gene: TRBJ1-4
D gene: .
clone size: .
V gene: TRBV15

CDR3 protein: CASSEGGLAGGFHETQYF
CDR3 DNA: TGTGCCAGCAGTGAAGGCGGACTAGCGGGGGGGTTCCATGAGACCCAGTACTTC
J gene: TRBJ2-5
D gene: TRBD2
clone size: .
V gene: TRBV6-1

CDR3 protein: CAWSWAGTEAFF
CDR3 DNA: TGTGCCTGGAGTTGGGCGGGGACTGAAGCTTTCTTT
J gene: TRBJ1-1
D gene: .
clone size: .
V gene: TRBV30

CDR3 protein: CASSLDGRAGNQPQHF
CDR3 DNA: TGTGCCAGCAGCTTAGATGGCAGGGCAGGCAATCAGCCCCAGCATTTT
J gene: TRBJ1-5
D gene: .
clone size: .
V gene: TRBV7-2

CDR3 protein: CASFTTARTNYGYTF
CDR3 DNA: TGTGCCAGCTTTACTACGGCGCGAACTAACTATGGCTACACCTTC
J gene: TRBJ1-2
D gene: .
clone size: .
V gene: TRBV6-6

CDR3 protein: CATSRAPTGDGYTF
CDR3 DNA: TGTGCCACCAGCAGAGCCCCCACAGGGGATGGCTACACCTTC
J gene: TRBJ1-2
D gene: TRBD1
clone size: few
V gene: TRBV15

CDR3 protein: CASSDSRANTEAFF
CDR3 DNA: TGTGCCAGCAGTGATTCCAGGGCGAACACTGAAGCTTTCTTT
J gene: TRBJ1-1
D gene: .
clone size: .
V gene: TRBV7-9

CDR3 protein: CASSLARTGGDGYTF
CDR3 DNA: TGTGCCAGCAGCTTGGCCAGAACAGGGGGGGATGGCTACACCTTC
J gene: TRBJ1-2
D gene: TRBD1
clone size: .
V gene: TRBV5-4

CDR3 protein: CASSQGSGANVLTF
CDR3 DNA: TGTGCCAGCAGTCAGGGTTCTGGGGCCAACGTCCTGACTTTC
J gene: TRBJ2-6
D gene: .
clone size: .
V gene: TRBV27

CDR3 protein: CASRGGGATNYGYTF
CDR3 DNA: TGTGCCAGCAGGGGGGGAGGTGCAACTAACTATGGCTACACCTTC
J gene: TRBJ1-2
D gene: .
clone size: few
V gene: TRBV6-5

CDR3 protein: CASSPTVNTGELFF
CDR3 DNA: TGTGCCAGCAGCCCGACAGTTAACACCGGGGAGCTGTTTTTT
J gene: TRBJ2-2
D gene: .
clone size: .
V gene: TRBV7-2

CDR3 protein: CASSTPQGNQPQHF
CDR3 DNA: TGTGCCAGCAGTACCCCACAGGGGAATCAGCCCCAGCATTTT
J gene: TRBJ1-5
D gene: TRBD1
clone size: .
V gene: TRBV28

CDR3 protein: CASSVGAVVPEKLFF
CDR3 DNA: TGTGCCAGCAGCGTAGGCGCGGTAGTACCTGAAAAACTGTTTTTT
J gene: TRBJ1-4
D gene: .
clone size: .
V gene: TRBV9

CDR3 protein: CASSERGNTDTQYF
CDR3 DNA: TGTGCCAGCAGTGAGCGGGGCAACACAGATACGCAGTATTTT
J gene: TRBJ2-3
D gene: .
clone size: few
V gene: TRBV6-4

CDR3 protein: CASSENRGVAEAFF
CDR3 DNA: TGTGCCAGCAGTGAAAACAGGGGGGTGGCTGAAGCTTTCTTT
J gene: TRBJ1-1
D gene: TRBD1
clone size: .
V gene: TRBV6-1

CDR3 protein: CAWSVFQGMYGNTIYF
CDR3 DNA: TGTGCCTGGAGTGTATTTCAGGGAATGTACGGAAACACCATATATTTT
J gene: TRBJ1-3
D gene: .
clone size: .
V gene: TRBV30

CDR3 protein: CASSQGQGLTHYGYTF
CDR3 DNA: TGCGCCAGCAGCCAGGGACAGGGATTGACCCACTATGGCTACACCTTC
J gene: TRBJ1-2
D gene: TRBD1
clone size: .
V gene: TRBV4-1

CDR3 protein: CASSGTSGSTDTQYF
CDR3 DNA: TGTGCCAGCTCCGGGACTAGCGGAAGCACAGATACGCAGTATTTT
J gene: TRBJ2-3
D gene: TRBD2
clone size: .
V gene: TRBV18

CDR3 protein: CASSPERVHMNTEAFF
CDR3 DNA: TGCGCCAGCAGCCCCGAGAGGGTCCACATGAACACTGAAGCTTTCTTT
J gene: TRBJ1-1
D gene: .
clone size: .
V gene: TRBV5-1

CDR3 protein: CSVKWGGGIQETQYF
CDR3 DNA: TGCAGCGTCAAATGGGGGGGAGGCATCCAAGAGACCCAGTACTTC
J gene: TRBJ2-5
D gene: TRBD2
clone size: .
V gene: TRBV29-1

CDR3 protein: CASSIIRQGIPTSNQPQHF
CDR3 DNA: TGTGCCAGTAGTATAATCCGACAGGGAATTCCTACTAGCAATCAGCCCCAGCATTTT
J gene: TRBJ1-5
D gene: TRBD1
clone size: .
V gene: TRBV19

CDR3 protein: CASSGTRGQGREKLFF
CDR3 DNA: TGTGCCAGTAGTGGGACCCGGGGACAGGGTAGGGAAAAACTGTTTTTT
J gene: TRBJ1-4
D gene: TRBD1
clone size: few
V gene: TRBV19

CDR3 protein: CASSLVALTGESYGYTF
CDR3 DNA: TGTGCCAGTAGCCTAGTGGCTCTTACAGGGGAGTCCTATGGCTACACCTTC
J gene: TRBJ1-2
D gene: TRBD1
clone size: .
V gene: TRBV19

CDR3 protein: CASGTSGRDEQFF
CDR3 DNA: TGTGCCAGCGGGACTAGCGGGAGGGATGAGCAGTTCTTC
J gene: TRBJ2-1
D gene: TRBD2
clone size: few
V gene: TRBV2

CDR3 protein: CASSISVRGETQYF
CDR3 DNA: TGTGCCAGTAGTATATCGGTCCGGGGGGAGACCCAGTACTTC
J gene: TRBJ2-5
D gene: .
clone size: few
V gene: TRBV19

CDR3 protein: CASSMTSGATDTQYF
CDR3 DNA: TGTGCCAGTAGTATGACTAGCGGGGCCACAGATACGCAGTATTTT
J gene: TRBJ2-3
D gene: TRBD2
clone size: few
V gene: TRBV19

CDR3 protein: CASSGGDEQFF
CDR3 DNA: TGTGCCAGCAGTGGGGGGGATGAGCAGTTCTTC
J gene: TRBJ2-1
D gene: TRBD2
clone size: once
V gene: TRBV11-3

CDR3 protein: CASREQASRDQPQHF
CDR3 DNA: TGTGCCAGCAGGGAACAGGCTTCCCGTGATCAGCCCCAGCATTTT
J gene: TRBJ1-5
D gene: .
clone size: .
V gene: TRBV2

CDR3 protein: CASRTSGRAGGETQYF
CDR3 DNA: TGCGCCAGCAGGACTAGCGGGAGGGCAGGGGGAGAGACCCAGTACTTC
J gene: TRBJ2-5
D gene: TRBD2
clone size: .
V gene: TRBV5-1

CDR3 protein: CASRADRGFSNQPQHF
CDR3 DNA: TGTGCCAGCAGAGCAGACAGGGGGTTTAGCAATCAGCCCCAGCATTTT
J gene: TRBJ1-5
D gene: TRBD1
clone size: .
V gene: TRBV27

CDR3 protein: CASSQGPTSGGARDTQYF
CDR3 DNA: TGTGCCAGCAGCCAAGGACCTACTAGCGGGGGGGCCAGAGATACGCAGTATTTT
J gene: TRBJ2-3
D gene: TRBD2
clone size: .
V gene: TRBV4-2

CDR3 protein: CASSSHRGRGIAGYTF
CDR3 DNA: TGTGCCAGCAGTTCCCACCGGGGCAGGGGGATTGCTGGCTACACCTTC
J gene: TRBJ1-2
D gene: TRBD1
clone size: .
V gene: TRBV28

CDR3 protein: CSVVMTGDEAFF
CDR3 DNA: TGCAGCGTTGTTATGACAGGGGACGAAGCTTTCTTT
J gene: TRBJ1-1
D gene: TRBD1
clone size: .
V gene: TRBV29-1

CDR3 protein: CASSLGASETNEQFF
CDR3 DNA: TGTGCCAGCAGCCTAGGGGCTAGCGAGACCAATGAGCAGTTCTTC
J gene: TRBJ2-1
D gene: .
clone size: .
V gene: TRBV11-2

CDR3 protein: CASSIGTGVNYGYTF
CDR3 DNA: TGTGCCAGTAGTATAGGGACAGGCGTTAACTATGGCTACACCTTC
J gene: TRBJ1-2
D gene: TRBD1
clone size: .
V gene: TRBV19